The present entry profiles one T cell receptor (beta chain) with its context. Clones were read by immunoSEQ multiplex PCR, and TCRdb kept only the in-frame ones, dropping some. The table has about 130,000 clones, roughly 72% seen once. The CDR3 spans 11 residues. The data stem from a study of blood T cell repertoires in COVID-19. Study-level background: PBMCs, B-cell-depleted T cells, or T cells were the source of the cDNA or gDNA that made up the material.

This clonotype was obtained from a human donor in a cohort sampled during active COVID-19. The sequenced sample was peripheral blood. The chain combines TRBV21-1 with TRBJ2-7; the table names TRBD2, a call not compared with the DNA. TRBV21-1 is reported as a pseudogene. The CDR3 nucleotides are TGTGCCAGCAGCAAACCGTACGAGCAGTACTTC. Translating gives CASSKPYEQYF.